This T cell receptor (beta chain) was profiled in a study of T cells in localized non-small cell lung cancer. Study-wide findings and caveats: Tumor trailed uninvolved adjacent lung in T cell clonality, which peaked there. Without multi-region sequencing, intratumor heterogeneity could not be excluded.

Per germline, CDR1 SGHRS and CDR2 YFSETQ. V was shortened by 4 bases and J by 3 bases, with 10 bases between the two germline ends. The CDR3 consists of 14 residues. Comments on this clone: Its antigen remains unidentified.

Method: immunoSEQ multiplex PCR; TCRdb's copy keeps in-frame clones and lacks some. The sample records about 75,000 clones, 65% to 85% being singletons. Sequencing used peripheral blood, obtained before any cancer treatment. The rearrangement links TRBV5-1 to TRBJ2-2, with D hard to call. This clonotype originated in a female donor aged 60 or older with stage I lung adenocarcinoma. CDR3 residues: CASSRLTYTGELFF. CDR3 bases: TGCGCCAGCAGCAGATTGACATACACCGGGGAGCTGTTTTTT.